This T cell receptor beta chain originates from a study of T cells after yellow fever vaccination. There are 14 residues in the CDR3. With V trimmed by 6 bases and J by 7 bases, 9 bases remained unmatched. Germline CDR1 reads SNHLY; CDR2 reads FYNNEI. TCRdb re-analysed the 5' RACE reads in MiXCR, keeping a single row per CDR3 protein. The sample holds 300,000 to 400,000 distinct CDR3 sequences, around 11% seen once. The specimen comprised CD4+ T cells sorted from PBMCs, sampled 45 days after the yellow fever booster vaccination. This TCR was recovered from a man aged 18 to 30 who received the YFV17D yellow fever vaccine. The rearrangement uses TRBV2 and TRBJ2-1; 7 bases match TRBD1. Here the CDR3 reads CASRWTGVRNEQFF. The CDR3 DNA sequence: TGTGCCAGCAGATGGACAGGAGTAAGGAATGAGCAGTTCTTC.